This entry is about one T cell receptor beta chain. Its antigen has not been determined. No base quality values were provided; no much bigger clone lies one nucleotide off. Including the terminal cysteine and phenylalanine, the CDR3 comprises 16 residues. The only DNA kept is the CDR3, 48 bases in frame from the first base. The CDR1 and CDR2 encoded by the germline V gene are ENHRY and SYGVKD. Trimming accounts for 0 bases at V and 1 base at J, while the number of junction bases matched to no gene is 2. Using the deep immunoSEQ assay, multiplex PCR amplified TCR CDR3 regions from genomic DNA. Extracted genomic DNA from each cell subset was distributed evenly across all wells of several immunoSEQ 96-well plates, and each plate was treated as a replicate. Each replicate PCR for sorted subsets received roughly 200 ng genomic DNA, equal to about 30,000 T cell genomes. Purified libraries were measured with a Qubit 3.0 fluorometer, size-checked on a Bioanalyzer 2100, and measured again with the KAPA Library Quantification kit. A separate single-read 150-cycle Illumina NextSeq 550 flow cell was used to sequence each immunoSEQ 96-well plate. On the study's bioinformatics: Because the immunoSEQ output held only junctional sequences and lacked quality scores, the filtering could not match the filtering applied to full-length reads. Sequences were annotated with PyIR, a Python wrapper for IgBLAST v1.9, and V/J genes and CDR3 were assigned using IMGT germline references. Reads were removed for weak V/J assignments (E-value above 1e-6), missing CDR3, stop codons, out-of-frame junctions, or ambiguous translated residues. V3J clonotypes were defined by identical inferred V gene, J gene, and CDR3 amino acid sequence. The percentage overlap between two repertoires was calculated by dividing the number of shared unique clonotypes by the size of the smaller repertoire. Three approaches were used to assess repertoire richness: RTK rarefaction, the Chao1 estimator, and Recon v2.1 estimates of unobserved clonotypes. OLGA was used to compute generation probabilities for all TCRbeta clonotypes that the gDNA method yielded from four donors. Held by TCRdb, this immuneACCESS table contains in-frame sequences only and omits some clones. Under half of the omission traces to an unresolved V gene where checked; the cause of the rest is unknown. Clonal size and the V and J genes are those of that table, whereas D and trimming came from the DNA. The sample yields millions of clones; 85% to 95% were counted once. The top ten hold under 0.15% of the sample.

This specimen comes from a study of shared clonotypes between healthy human individuals (dated by TCRdb to about 2020). With respect to the entire study: A couple of women and a few men aged 18 to 49 years were included in the cohort. To increase sequencing depth and limit assay-specific biases, different laboratories used diverse techniques to prepare libraries and sequence TCR repertoires. Each donor's leukapheresis produced roughly between roughly 0.85 and 10 billion PBMCs. To estimate repertoire size and how much clonotype sharing occurs between individuals, the study deeply sequenced the blood TCR repertoires of five healthy adults. For each donor, CD4 naive and CD4 memory were each given three plates, CD8 naive was given two plates, and CD8 memory was given one plate. On the study overall, not on this receptor specifically: The small number of donors limited the genetic and exposure-history diversity represented. When several donors were compared, the shared fraction of clonotypes was roughly 4.8% for naive CD4, around 3.5% for naive CD8, 2.3% for memory CD4, and 0.4% for memory CD8. Based on pairwise subsampling, the degree of clonotype sharing among donors was expected to be affected by sequencing depth. Sampling was restricted to blood, and TCR repertoires in tissue are likely to differ from TCR repertoires in blood. Naive subsets generally had larger estimated clonotype richness than memory subsets. Higher generation probabilities were observed for clonotypes shared by all four sorted-subset donors than for non-shared clonotypes. Incomplete sequencing was indicated by rarefaction of sorted-subset datasets, despite the large sequencing depth.

Donors were healthy HIV-negative adults with no recently reported acute infections or vaccinations. Only Caucasian adults living in Nashville, Tennessee, USA were represented among the donors. CD4+ T cells were enriched through magnetic negative selection, after which naive cells were positively selected on CD45RA and the remaining negative fraction served as the memory subset. Blood was collected by leukapheresis, and PBMCs were isolated by Ficoll-Histopaque density gradient centrifugation and then cryopreserved in liquid nitrogen vapor phase. Analytical flow cytometry was used to check the purity and quantity of each magnetically sorted T cell population. Genomic DNA was isolated from every sorted fraction and measured by UV absorbance on a Nanodrop 2000c.

Recombination connected TRBV10-3 to TRBJ2-3, with 9 bases in between that match TRBD1. This receptor was identified in a man aged 18-30 years in good health. Sequenced material: naive CD4+ T cells sorted from blood. The label giving this sample's cell subset or site can be read as: CD45RA+ positively selected. The nucleotides read TGTGCCATCAGTGAGTCTTGGACAGGGGGCACAGATACGCAGTATTTT. This yields the protein CAISESWTGGTDTQYF.